This T cell receptor beta chain was identified during a study of blood T cell repertoires in COVID-19. Study at large: PBMCs, B-cell-depleted T cells, or T cells provided the cDNA or gDNA that made up the material.

The cohort comprised adults aged about 18 to 89 years residing in 20 to 30 US areas. Either two negative PCRs, clearance, or symptom resolution qualified Cohort 3 donors as recovered. Under the authors' procedure: Amplification from reference gene primers served as the basis for estimated nucleated cell counts. Some clones are missing from TCRdb's copy, which holds only in-frame ones; the method was immunoSEQ multiplex PCR. V, J and clone size are taken as reported in that table, and D and trimming were inferred from the DNA itself. This sample has over 250,000 clones, with over 75% found just once. Source material: PBMCs or T cells enriched from blood (not recorded which). The sequence came from a woman younger than 30 who had recovered from COVID-19.

In DNA, the CDR3 is TGTGCCAGCAGCCTCCGACAGGGCACCGGGGAGCTGTTTTTT. As protein: CASSLRQGTGELFF. The chain carries TRBV9 and TRBJ2-2, with 7 bases lining up with TRBD1. This CDR3 spans 14 amino acids. The J segment lost 4 bases and the V segment lost 4 bases, leaving 4 bases of the junction unmatched. The germline gives CDR1 SGDLS, CDR2 YYNGEE.